The clone carrying this T cell receptor (beta chain) was seen repeatedly, ten times or more. Its antigen is still unknown. TCRdb called the 5' RACE reads again in MiXCR, with one record for every CDR3 protein. The sample shows about 27,000 distinct CDR3 sequences, about 2.7% of them seen only once. The data stem from a study of early T cells in non-severe SARS-CoV-2 infection. Findings and caveats of the study: VDJdb matching, biased toward anti-spike CD8 responses, missed private and CD4 specificities.

With 1 base removed from V and 0 bases from J, the gap between germline ends came to 18 bases. CDR1 MGHRA and CDR2 YSYEKL come from the germline V gene. There are 18 residues in the CDR3. V gene TRBV4-1 combines with J gene TRBJ1-1; D ambiguous. The sample was whole blood. The source of this sequence is an adult who was a healthcare worker with PCR-confirmed SARS-CoV-2 infection or an uninfected control (not recorded which). The CDR3 DNA reads as TGCGCCAGCAGCCAAGGTCAAGTAGTTGTCGGGATGAACACTGAAGCTTTCTTT. Its translation is CASSQGQVVVGMNTEAFF.